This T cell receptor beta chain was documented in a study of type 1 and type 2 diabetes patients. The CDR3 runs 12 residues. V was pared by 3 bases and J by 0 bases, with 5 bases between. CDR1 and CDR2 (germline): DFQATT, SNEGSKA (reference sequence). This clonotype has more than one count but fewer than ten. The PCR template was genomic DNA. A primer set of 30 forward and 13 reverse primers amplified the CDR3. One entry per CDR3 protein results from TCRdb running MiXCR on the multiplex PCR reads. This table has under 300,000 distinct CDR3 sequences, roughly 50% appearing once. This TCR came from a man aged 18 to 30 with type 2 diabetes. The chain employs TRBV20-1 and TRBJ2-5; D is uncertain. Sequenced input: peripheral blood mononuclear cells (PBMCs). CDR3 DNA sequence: TGCAGTGCTAGCCCACACCAAGAGACCCAGTACTTC. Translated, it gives CSASPHQETQYF.